This T cell receptor beta chain came from a study of cytomegalovirus exposure and HLA in healthy donors. Each of the donors was a healthy bone marrow donor. The PCR had 60 Vbeta and 13 Jbeta primers. TCRdb keeps only in-frame clones here, not all; method: immunoSEQ multiplex PCR. The specimen's table records some 76,000 clones. The CDR3 totals 15 residues. Trimming took off 3 bases at V and 0 bases at J, with 9 bases between the two ends. CDR1 and CDR2 (germline): LNHDA, SQIVND (reference sequence). Notes on this clone: Its antigen is not identified.

Whole-study results and caveats: Later analysis identified a missense DCLRE1C variant that was linked to TCR beta V- and J-gene trimming. Evidence from a later analysis indicated that most CMV-associated TCR beta chains looked HLA-restricted. Roughly uniform sequencing depth across donors was assumed, possibly incorrectly.

The sequence came from a man aged 35-49 years in good health and CMV-seronegative. V gene TRBV19 combines with J gene TRBJ1-5; perhaps TRBD1 as D (5 bases). Sequencing used PBMCs. The CDR3 DNA follows: TGTGCCAGTAGTATGACAGCATATAGCAATCAGCCCCAGCATTTT. Encoded protein: CASSMTAYSNQPQHF. Variable domain in full (rest from reference TRBV19 and TRBJ1-5): DGGITQSPKYLFRKEGQNVTLSCEQNLNHDAMYWYRQDPGQGLRLIYYSQIVNDFQKGDIAEGYSVSREKKESFPLTVTSAQKNPTAFYLCASSMTAYSNQPQHFGDGTRLSIL.